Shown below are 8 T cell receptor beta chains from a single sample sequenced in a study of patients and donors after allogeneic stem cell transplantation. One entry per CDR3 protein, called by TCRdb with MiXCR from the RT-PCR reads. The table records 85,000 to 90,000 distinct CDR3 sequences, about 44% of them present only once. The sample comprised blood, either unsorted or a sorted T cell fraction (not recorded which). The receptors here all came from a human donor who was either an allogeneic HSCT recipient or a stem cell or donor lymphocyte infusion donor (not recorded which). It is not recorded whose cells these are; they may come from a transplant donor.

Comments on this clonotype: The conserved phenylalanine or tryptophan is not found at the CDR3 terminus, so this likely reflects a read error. CDR3 loop: CASSSDKRTGDTTEAFI. In nucleotides, the CDR3 is TGTGCCAGCAGCTCCGATAAAAGGACAGGGGATACAACTGAAGCTTTCATT. J is TRBJ1-1 and V is TRBV5-6, with 9 bases that match TRBD1. The CDR3 is 17 residues long. With V trimmed by 3 bases and J by 5 bases, 14 bases remained unmatched. Germline lookup yields CDR1 SGHDT and CDR2 YYEEEE.

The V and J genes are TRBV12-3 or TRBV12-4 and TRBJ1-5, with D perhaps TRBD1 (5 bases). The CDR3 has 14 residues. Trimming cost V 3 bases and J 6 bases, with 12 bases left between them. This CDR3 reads CASSFLEGTQPQHF. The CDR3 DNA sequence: TGTGCCAGCAGTTTCCTCGAGGGGACTCAGCCCCAGCATTTT.

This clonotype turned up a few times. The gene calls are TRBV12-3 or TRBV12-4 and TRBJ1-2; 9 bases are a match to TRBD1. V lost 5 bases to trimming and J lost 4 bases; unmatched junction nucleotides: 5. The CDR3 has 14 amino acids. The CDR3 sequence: CASSGQGSSYGYTF. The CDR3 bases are TGTGCCAGCAGTGGACAGGGGAGTAGCTATGGCTACACCTTC.

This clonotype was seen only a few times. The CDR3 region is CSARGGQGPNEKLFF. In DNA form, the CDR3 reads TGCAGTGCTAGAGGCGGACAGGGGCCGAATGAAAAACTGTTTTTT. V and J are TRBV20-1 and TRBJ1-4; 9 positions match TRBD1. Germline V gene lookup returns CDR1 DFQATT and CDR2 SNEGSKA (reference sequence). The CDR3 contains 15 residues. The trim removed 1 base at V and 5 bases at J, leaving 5 bases unmatched.

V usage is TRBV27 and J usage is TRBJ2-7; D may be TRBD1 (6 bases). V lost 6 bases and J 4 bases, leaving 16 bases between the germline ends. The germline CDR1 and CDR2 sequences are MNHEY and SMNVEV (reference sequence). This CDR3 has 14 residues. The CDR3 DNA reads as TGTGCCAGCAGCACAACTCAAACAGGGTACGAGCAGTACTTC. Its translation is CASSTTQTGYEQYF.

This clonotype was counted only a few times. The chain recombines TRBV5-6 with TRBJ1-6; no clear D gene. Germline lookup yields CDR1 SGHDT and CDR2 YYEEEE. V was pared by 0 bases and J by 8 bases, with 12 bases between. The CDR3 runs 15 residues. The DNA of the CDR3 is TGTGCCAGCAGCTTGGATGGAGCCGGAGATTCACCCCTCCACTTT. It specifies CASSLDGAGDSPLHF.

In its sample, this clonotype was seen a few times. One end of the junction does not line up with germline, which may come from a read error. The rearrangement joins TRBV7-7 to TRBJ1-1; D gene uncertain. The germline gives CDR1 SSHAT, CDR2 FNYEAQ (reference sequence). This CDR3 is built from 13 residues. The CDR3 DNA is TGTGCTAGCAGCTTTGATACGAACACTGAAGCTTTCTTT. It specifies CASSFDTNTEAFF.

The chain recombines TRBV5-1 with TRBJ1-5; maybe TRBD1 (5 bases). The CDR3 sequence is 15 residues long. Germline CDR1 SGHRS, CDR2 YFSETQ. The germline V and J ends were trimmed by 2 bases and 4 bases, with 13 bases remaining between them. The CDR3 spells CASSFGQGENQPQHF. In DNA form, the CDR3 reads TGCGCCAGCAGCTTTGGGCAGGGCGAAAATCAGCCCCAGCATTTT.